This T cell receptor beta chain was retrieved from a study of vaccination and CD4 T cells after COVID-19. General study findings and limits: Convalescent patients had a median about 90% of post-vaccine SARS-CoV-2-reactive clones that were detected only after vaccination, not before it.

Oncomine TCR Beta short-read sequencing was applied to DNA from cultured CD4+ T cells. TCRdb recomputed calls from the PCR reads with MiXCR, one row per CDR3 protein. The table records about 13,000 distinct CDR3 sequences, over 35% of them present only once. To note about this clonotype: Its antigen is not known.

This CDR3 contains 13 residues. The germline V gene encodes CDR1 SGHTA and CDR2 FQGTGA. V lost 5 bases, J lost 7 bases, and 12 bases lay in between. Indicated treatment: approximately 11-day PBMC culture with coronavirus spike peptide pools or control peptides (ViraFEST assay). This TCR was recovered from a human donor who had recovered from COVID-19. Sequenced material: CD4+ T cells from blood, cultured in vitro, taken after SARS-CoV-2 vaccination. The genes are TRBV7-3 and TRBJ1-5; D ambiguous. CDR3 amino acids: CASSLAHGQPQHF. The CDR3 nucleotides are TGTGCCAGCAGCCTGGCACACGGGCAGCCCCAGCATTTT.